This T cell receptor (beta chain) was sequenced for a study of CD8 T cells in ankylosing spondylitis. The V end was cut by 5 bases, the J end by 3 bases, with 11 bases between. Germline V gives CDR1 MRHNA, CDR2 SNTAGT. The CDR3 contains 14 residues. Library preparation for TCR beta used quantitative 5'-RACE with molecular barcodes. TCRdb re-derived calls from the 5' RACE reads in MiXCR, one entry per CDR3 protein. The sample consists of some 840,000 distinct CDR3 sequences, 10% to 15% of them appearing once. This clonotype was detected only a few times. Its antigen is undetermined. Regarding the study as a whole: Reportedly, matched ankylosing spondylitis synovial fluid was significantly enriched for disease-linked clones. A subset of motif variants has previously been described in the synovial fluid and blood of reactive arthritis. Ankylosing spondylitis blood seemed to carry a telltale TCR beta motif made of seven or eight highly homologous variants. The authors found the disease-linked clones to be CD8+ and relatively rare in peripheral blood.

The chain couples TRBV6-4 to TRBJ2-1; the D is unclear. The clonotype comes from a male donor with ankylosing spondylitis. The sequencing input was blood, either unsorted or a sorted T cell fraction (not recorded which). In DNA form, the CDR3 reads TGTGCCAGCAGTTCCGAGGCGAGCTACAATGAGCAGTTCTTC. Its translation is CASSSEASYNEQFF.